The T cell receptor (beta chain) under discussion was sequenced for a study of blood T cell repertoires in COVID-19. Study details: Nucleic acid was either cDNA or gDNA, and it came from T cells, B-cell-depleted T cells, or PBMCs.

The CDR3 has 13 amino acids. Germline CDR1 and CDR2: SQVTM and ANQGSEA. Method: immunoSEQ multiplex PCR; TCRdb's copy keeps in-frame clones and lacks some. The sample holds about 160,000 clones, 65% to 90% seen once. The rearrangement uses TRBV29-1 and TRBJ1-4; 8 nucleotides agree with TRBD1. Material for sequencing was peripheral blood. This receptor was identified in a man aged 65-85 years with acute or convalescent COVID-19. This CDR3 is CSCSGGAGEKLFF. The CDR3 DNA is TGCAGTTGCTCAGGGGGCGCAGGTGAAAAACTGTTTTTT.